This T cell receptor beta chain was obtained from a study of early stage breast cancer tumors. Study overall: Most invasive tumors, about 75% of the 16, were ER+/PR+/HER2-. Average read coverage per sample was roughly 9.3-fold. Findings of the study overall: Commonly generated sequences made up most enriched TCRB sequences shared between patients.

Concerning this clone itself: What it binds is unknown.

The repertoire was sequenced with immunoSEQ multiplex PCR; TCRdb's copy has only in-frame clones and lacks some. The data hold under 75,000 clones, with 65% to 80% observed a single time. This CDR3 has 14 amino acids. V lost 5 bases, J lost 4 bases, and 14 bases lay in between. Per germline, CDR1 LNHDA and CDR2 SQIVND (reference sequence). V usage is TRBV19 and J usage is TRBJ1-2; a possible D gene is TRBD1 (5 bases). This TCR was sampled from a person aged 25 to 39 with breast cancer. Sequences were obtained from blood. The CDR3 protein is CASSSRGTIYGYTF. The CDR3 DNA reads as TGTGCCAGTAGTTCCCGGGGGACGATCTATGGCTACACCTTC.